The present T cell receptor beta chain was sequenced within a study of CD8 T cells in Susac syndrome. Study conclusions and caveats: The study admitted that it had a relatively small number of individuals in its TCR sequencing and HLA analysis.

TCR beta sequencing was performed on blood CD8+ and CD4+ T cells. It was negative isolation that provided the CD8+ and CD4+ T cells, whereas TEMRA cells were enriched by FACS. From germline, CDR1 is MNHNY and CDR2 SVGAGI (reference sequence). Trimming at V came to 5 bases and at J to 5 bases, leaving 13 bases not matched to a gene. The CDR3 totals 16 residues. Random-hexamer reverse transcription was applied to about 0.45 to 1 ug RNA. Multiplex immunoSEQ PCR targeted 54 Vbeta and 13 Jbeta TCR beta segments. Using its own MiXCR run on the immunoSEQ multiplex PCR reads, TCRdb lists one record per CDR3 protein. Here the sample spans about 150,000 distinct CDR3 sequences, around 96% being singletons. Regarding this clonotype: Its antigen is unknown.

The TCR comes from a human donor with multiple sclerosis. Sequenced input: CD8+ T cells from PBMCs. The J gene is TRBJ1-1, the V gene TRBV6-6, with 8 bases fitting TRBD1. The chain's CDR3 is CASSLGRAGGRTEAFF. The CDR3 DNA reads as TGTGCCAGCAGTCTAGGAAGGGCAGGGGGCAGAACTGAAGCTTTCTTT.